Below are 26 T cell receptor beta chains sequenced from a single sample in a study of blood T cell repertoires in COVID-19. The data were produced by immunoSEQ multiplex PCR, yet TCRdb's version contains in-frame clones alone and is incomplete. The sample lists some 180,000 clones; roughly 85% were seen once. The specimen was PBMCs or T cells enriched from blood (not recorded which). These receptors originate from a man aged 40-49 years who had recovered from COVID-19.

The rearrangement uses TRBV5-4 and TRBJ1-6; D call uncertain. Per the germline V gene, CDR1 is SGHNT and CDR2 is YYREEE (reference sequence). The V and J ends lost 1 base and 8 bases respectively, with 13 bases between them. This CDR3 region has 15 residues. The CDR3 DNA follows: TGTGCCAGCAGCTTGAATGAGGTCGCTGATTCACCCCTCCACTTT. Translated: CASSLNEVADSPLHF.

The chain links TRBV28 to TRBJ2-6, with TRBD2 identical over 9 bases. Germline V gene sequence: CDR1 MDHEN, CDR2 SYDVKM. After removal of 1 base from V and 0 bases from J, the junction contained 7 bases not matched to a gene. The CDR3 runs to 19 residues. The CDR3 sequence: CASSLLSSGASSGANVLTF. CDR3 nucleotides: TGTGCCAGCAGTTTATTATCTAGCGGGGCTTCCTCTGGGGCCAACGTCCTGACTTTC.

The J gene is TRBJ1-5, the V gene TRBV5-1; TRBD1 aligns across 7 bases. With 1 base clipped from V and 6 bases from J, the junction kept 10 bases outside the gene matches. Per the germline V gene, CDR1 is SGHRS and CDR2 is YFSETQ. The CDR3 runs 16 residues. Here the CDR3 reads CASSLTGQAGGQPQHF. CDR3 nucleotide sequence: TGCGCCAGCAGCTTGACCGGACAGGCAGGGGGTCAGCCCCAGCATTTT.

V is TRBV20-1 and J is TRBJ2-7, with 12 bases identical to TRBD2. This CDR3 has 16 residues. The V and J ends lost 3 bases and 0 bases, in that order; junction bases with no gene match: 6. Per germline, CDR1 DFQATT and CDR2 SNEGSKA (reference sequence). This CDR3 reads CSASLLAGGPSYEQYF. In DNA form, the CDR3 reads TGCAGTGCTAGTCTACTAGCGGGAGGACCCTCCTACGAGCAGTACTTC.

For the CDR3, the DNA is TGCGCCAGCAGACCGGGGGACCGGAAGACTGGCTACACCTTC. Translated: CASRPGDRKTGYTF. The chain has TRBV5-1 and TRBJ1-2, with D possibly matching TRBD1 (5 bases). The germline V and J ends were trimmed by 5 bases and 7 bases, with 18 bases remaining between them. Germline loops: CDR1 SGHRS, CDR2 YFSETQ. The length of the CDR3 is 14 residues.

The chain combines TRBV7-2 with TRBJ1-1; TRBD1 matches 9 bases. Germline assignment: CDR1 SGHTA and CDR2 FQGNSA. This CDR3 contains 14 residues. Germline trimming cut 2 bases from V and 8 bases from J; bases unmatched to any gene: 6. The CDR3 loop reads CASSLPTGGREAFF. The CDR3 DNA follows: TGTGCCAGCAGCTTACCCACAGGGGGCAGGGAAGCTTTCTTT.

This clone was recorded only once. The chain has TRBV7-9 and TRBJ1-2; D is ambiguous. Germline CDR1 is SEHNR and CDR2 is FQNEAQ (reference sequence). The length of the CDR3 is 14 residues. Deletions cut 1 base from V and 6 bases from J, with 12 bases between. The CDR3 is CASSLDRRNDGYTF. The CDR3 nucleotides read TGTGCCAGCAGCTTAGATCGGAGGAATGATGGCTACACCTTC.

V usage is TRBV5-1 and J usage is TRBJ1-2; tentative D call: TRBD1 (6 bases). CDR3 size: 14 residues. V was pared by 3 bases and J by 13 bases, with 22 bases between. The germline V gene has CDR1 SGHRS and CDR2 YFSETQ. The CDR3: CASSSTQGQGVGTF. For the CDR3, the DNA is TGCGCCAGCAGCTCTACCCAGGGGCAAGGGGTCGGCACCTTC.

In the case of this clone: Other DNA sequences of this sample code for an identical CDR3. This chain joins TRBV7-2 and TRBJ1-2; D might be TRBD1 (5 bases). CDR3 length: 13 amino acids. V lost 0 bases to trimming and J lost 5 bases, with 7 bases between them. CDR1 and CDR2 (germline): SGHTA, FQGNSA. CDR3 DNA sequence: TGTGCCAGCAGCTTAGCGGGGGGGTATGGCTACACCTTC. This codes for CASSLAGGYGYTF. Combining the CDR3 with reference TRBV7-2 and TRBJ1-2 gives the whole variable domain GAGVSQSPSNKVTEKGKDVELRCDPISGHTALYWYRQSLGQGLEFLIYFQGNSAPDKSGLPSDRFSAERTGGSVSTLTIQRTQQEDSAVYLCASSLAGGYGYTFGSGTRLTVV.

J is TRBJ2-1 and V is TRBV24-1, with 7 nucleotides matching TRBD1. The V gene end was trimmed by 4 bases and the J gene end by 2 bases; junction bases not matched to a gene: 1. The CDR3 totals 14 residues. The germline V gene encodes CDR1 KGHDR and CDR2 SFDVKD. The CDR3 here is CATSEGGAYNEQFF. CDR3 nucleotides: TGTGCCACCAGTGAAGGGGGCGCCTACAATGAGCAGTTCTTC.

The V call is TRBV28, the J call TRBJ1-2; D is unresolved. Trimming took 8 bases from V and 2 from J, leaving 12 bases between them. The CDR3 has 13 residues. Germline V gives CDR1 MDHEN, CDR2 SYDVKM. The CDR3 region is CASRVPGNYGYTF. Here the CDR3 DNA reads TGTGCCAGCCGAGTCCCGGGGAACTATGGCTACACCTTC.

The chain uses TRBV11-2 and TRBJ2-7; 7 nucleotides line up with TRBD1. CDR1 and CDR2 (germline): SGHAT, FQNNGV. CDR3 length: 14 amino acids. V lost 5 bases to trimming and J lost 2 bases; unmatched junction nucleotides: 6. The CDR3 is CASSVSQGAYEQYF. The CDR3 coding sequence is TGTGCCAGCAGCGTTAGCCAGGGGGCCTACGAGCAGTACTTC.

The chain recombines TRBV5-1 with TRBJ1-1, with D possibly being TRBD1 (5 bases). The V gene lost 7 bases and the J gene lost 0 bases, with 16 bases spanning the gap. This CDR3 contains 15 residues. Looked up from germline, CDR1 is SGHRS and CDR2 is YFSETQ. The DNA of the CDR3 is TGCGCCAGCTGCCTCGGGGGATTCATGAACACTGAAGCTTTCTTT. Translating gives CASCLGGFMNTEAFF.

This clone occurred once. V usage is TRBV4-1 and J usage is TRBJ2-5, with D maybe TRBD2 (5 bases). The V and J ends lost 0 bases and 5 bases respectively, with 13 bases between them. Germline V gives CDR1 MGHRA, CDR2 YSYEKL. CDR3 length: 15 residues. CDR3 DNA sequence: TGCGCCAGCAGCCAAGATGGCCCTAGCTTGGAGACCCAGTACTTC. Its translation is CASSQDGPSLETQYF.

The CDR3 nucleotides read TGTGCCAGCGAACAGGGGGCAAGCGAGCAGTACTTC. Its protein product is CASEQGASEQYF. The V and J genes are TRBV7-9 and TRBJ2-7; 9 nucleotides line up with TRBD1. Germline V CDR1 and CDR2: SEHNR, FQNEAQ (reference sequence). The CDR3 totals 12 residues. Unmatched junction bases numbered 5, after V lost 8 bases and J lost 6 bases.

This rearrangement joins TRBV6-5 to TRBJ2-7; D possibly corresponds to TRBD1 (6 bases). V was clipped by 6 bases and J by 3 bases, with 12 bases between them. The CDR3 runs 13 residues. CDR1 MNHEY and CDR2 SVGAGI come from the germline V gene. The CDR3 is CASRSRTDYEQYF. CDR3 nucleotide sequence: TGTGCCAGCAGATCCCGGACAGACTACGAGCAGTACTTC.

V gene TRBV5-1 combines with J gene TRBJ2-2; D is possibly TRBD1 (6 bases). V was cut by 4 bases and J by 0 bases, with 10 bases left in between. Germline lookup yields CDR1 SGHRS and CDR2 YFSETQ. The CDR3 length is 15 residues. In DNA, the CDR3 is TGCGCCAGCAGCCCGGACAGCACGAACACCGGGGAGCTGTTTTTT. Translating gives CASSPDSTNTGELFF.

This chain links TRBV6-5 with TRBJ1-3; a weak D match, TRBD1 (6 bases). Trimming removed 4 bases from V and 0 bases from J, with 13 bases in between. CDR3 size: 16 residues. The V gene's germline CDR1 is MNHEY and CDR2 SVGAGI. For the CDR3, the DNA is TGTGCCAGCAGTTGGGGGACAACCCGCTCTGGAAACACCATATATTTT. Amino acids: CASSWGTTRSGNTIYF.

The rearrangement links TRBV21-1 to TRBJ1-1. TRBV21-1 is marked as a pseudogene. This CDR3 is 12 amino acids long. Written as DNA, the CDR3 is TGTGCCAGCAGCGAACGGAGGGGTGAAGCTTTCTTT. The encoded protein is CASSERRGEAFF.

V and J are TRBV27 and TRBJ1-2; TRBD1 matches at 9 bases. V gave up 1 base and J gave up 3 bases; unmatched junction bases: 6. The CDR3 sequence is 16 residues long. CDR1 MNHEY and CDR2 SMNVEV come from the germline V gene (reference sequence). CDR3 nucleotides: TGTGCCAGCAGTTTATGGGGACAGGGAAATGACTATGGCTACACCTTC. This translates into CASSLWGQGNDYGYTF.

This chain uses TRBV7-9 with TRBJ2-2, with 12 bases lining up with TRBD1. Germline V gene lookup returns CDR1 SEHNR and CDR2 FQNEAQ (reference sequence). The CDR3 runs 19 residues. J gave up 4 bases and V 2 bases, and 11 bases lay outside the gene matches. Here the CDR3 reads CASSLWGTGGGSGTGELFF. The CDR3 DNA is TGTGCCAGCAGCTTATGGGGGACAGGGGGCGGTTCTGGCACCGGGGAGCTGTTTTTT.

This chain connects TRBV9 to TRBJ1-2, with TRBD1 matching over 8 bases. Germline-derived CDR1 and CDR2 are SGDLS and YYNGEE. CDR3 size: 14 residues. Trimming removed 0 bases from V and 13 bases from J; junction bases left unmatched: 11. CDR3 sequence: CASSVGETGGVSTF. The CDR3 DNA follows: TGTGCCAGCAGCGTAGGGGAAACAGGGGGGGTCAGCACCTTC.

The CDR3 DNA is TGTGCCAGCAGTGTAACAGCACGCTATGGCTACACCTTC. Translation gives CASSVTARYGYTF. V and J are TRBV2 and TRBJ1-2, with unresolved D. The CDR3 runs to 13 residues. Per germline, CDR1 SNHLY and CDR2 FYNNEI. V gave up 4 bases and J gave up 4 bases, with 10 bases separating them.

The chain is built from TRBV6-2 or TRBV6-3 and TRBJ1-2; TRBD1 aligns across 8 bases. Germline values: CDR1 MNHEY, CDR2 SVGEGT. This CDR3 comprises 16 residues. J lost 1 base, V lost 0 bases, and 4 bases had no gene match. DNA of the CDR3: TGTGCCAGCAGTTACTCCCAGGGGGCGTTTAACTATGGCTACACCTTC. It translates to CASSYSQGAFNYGYTF.

The chain joins TRBV19 to TRBJ1-5; D is uncertain. Germline V gives CDR1 LNHDA, CDR2 SQIVND (reference sequence). Trimming pared 3 bases from V and 0 bases from J, leaving 9 bases between. This CDR3 contains 15 residues. The CDR3 sequence: CASSMYGDSNQPQHF. For the CDR3, the DNA is TGTGCCAGTAGTATGTACGGAGATAGCAATCAGCCCCAGCATTTT.

The rearrangement links TRBV5-1 to TRBJ1-3; TRBD1 aligns across 8 bases. V was clipped by 0 bases and J by 4 bases; unmatched bases: 6. The CDR3 has 16 residues. Germline V gives CDR1 SGHRS, CDR2 YFSETQ. As DNA, the CDR3 is TGCGCCAGCAGCTTGGTGACAGGGGAGTCAGGAAACACCATATATTTT. It is translated as CASSLVTGESGNTIYF.